These T cell receptor beta chains were read from a single sample in a study of OX40 agonist ivuxolimab in advanced cancers. Clones were sequenced by immunoSEQ multiplex PCR, and TCRdb holds only the in-frame ones, with some missing. The sample shows under 40,000 clones, about 80% of them seen only once. Sequencing was performed on CD4+ or CD8+ T cells sorted from blood, taken in a trial of the OX40 agonist ivuxolimab. All receptors come from an adult with an advanced solid tumor such as melanoma, head and neck, liver or kidney cancer. The CDR3 runs from the conserved cysteine through the conserved F or W. Fields, in order: clone size, J gene, V gene, D gene, CDR3 protein, CDR3 DNA. D genes are given only for firm matches. Rows may omit the clone size; those that give it use once, few, many or a size class.

size: -
J: TRBJ2-7
V: TRBV5-1
D: -
CDR3: CASSGTGTLPTYEQYF
DNA: TGCGCCAGCAGCGGGACCGGGACACTTCCCACCTACGAGCAGTACTTC

size: few
J: TRBJ1-1
V: TRBV2
D: -
CDR3: CASVVTTDTEAFF
DNA: TGTGCCAGCGTGGTTACAACGGACACTGAAGCTTTCTTT

size: -
J: TRBJ2-4
V: TRBV7-2
D: TRBD2
CDR3: CASSLGLAGGHIQYF
DNA: TGTGCCAGCAGCTTAGGCCTAGCGGGGGGTCACATTCAGTACTTC

size: -
J: TRBJ2-1
V: TRBV7-3
D: -
CDR3: CASSASGTYNEQFF
DNA: TGTGCCAGCAGCGCCTCCGGGACATACAATGAGCAGTTCTTC

size: once
J: TRBJ1-1
V: TRBV5-4
D: -
CDR3: CASSHRVLGFMNTEAFF
DNA: TGTGCCAGCAGCCACAGGGTCCTCGGCTTCATGAACACTGAAGCTTTCTTT

size: few
J: TRBJ2-5
V: TRBV5-1
D: -
CDR3: CASSLVQETQYF
DNA: TGCGCCAGCAGCTTGGTCCAAGAGACCCAGTACTTC

size: -
J: TRBJ1-5
V: TRBV2
D: -
CDR3: CASSTSGGSNQPQHF
DNA: TGTGCCAGCAGTACCTCAGGCGGGAGCAATCAGCCCCAGCATTTT

size: -
J: TRBJ2-2
V: TRBV15
D: -
CDR3: CATSREDARELFF
DNA: TGTGCCACCAGCAGAGAGGACGCGAGGGAGCTGTTTTTT

size: -
J: TRBJ2-7
V: TRBV5-4
D: TRBD2
CDR3: CASSFGTTLSYEQYF
DNA: TGTGCCAGCAGCTTCGGGACTACACTTTCCTACGAGCAGTACTTC

size: -
J: TRBJ2-2
V: TRBV28
D: -
CDR3: CASSFKGFYTGELFF
DNA: TGTGCCAGCAGTTTTAAGGGATTCTACACCGGGGAGCTGTTTTTT

size: once
J: TRBJ1-5
V: TRBV6-5
D: -
CDR3: CASRRRGRVNQPQHF
DNA: TGTGCCAGCAGACGGCGGGGGAGGGTCAATCAGCCCCAGCATTTT

size: -
J: TRBJ1-2
V: TRBV18
D: TRBD1
CDR3: CASSPGQGALRYGYTF
DNA: TGTGCCAGCTCACCCGGACAGGGGGCGCTTCGGTATGGCTACACCTTC

size: -
J: TRBJ2-7
V: TRBV5-5
D: -
CDR3: CASSLGGSGNEQYF
DNA: TGTGCCAGCAGCTTGGGGGGGAGTGGCAACGAGCAGTACTTC

size: -
J: TRBJ1-1
V: TRBV28
D: -
CDR3: CASRPVNLGTEAFF
DNA: TGTGCCAGCAGGCCAGTGAATTTGGGCACTGAAGCTTTCTTT

size: -
J: TRBJ1-2
V: TRBV9
D: -
CDR3: CASSERDRSRDGYTF
DNA: TGTGCCAGCAGCGAGCGAGACAGGTCGCGGGATGGCTACACCTTC

size: -
J: TRBJ2-7
V: TRBV5-1
D: -
CDR3: CASSSLAQAPRKASPYEQYF
DNA: TGCGCCAGCAGCTCACTGGCTCAGGCACCGCGCAAAGCGTCCCCCTACGAGCAGTACTTC

size: -
J: TRBJ1-3
V: TRBV19
D: -
CDR3: CASSTGTSSSGNTIYF
DNA: TGTGCCAGTAGTACAGGGACGTCGAGCTCTGGAAACACCATATATTTT